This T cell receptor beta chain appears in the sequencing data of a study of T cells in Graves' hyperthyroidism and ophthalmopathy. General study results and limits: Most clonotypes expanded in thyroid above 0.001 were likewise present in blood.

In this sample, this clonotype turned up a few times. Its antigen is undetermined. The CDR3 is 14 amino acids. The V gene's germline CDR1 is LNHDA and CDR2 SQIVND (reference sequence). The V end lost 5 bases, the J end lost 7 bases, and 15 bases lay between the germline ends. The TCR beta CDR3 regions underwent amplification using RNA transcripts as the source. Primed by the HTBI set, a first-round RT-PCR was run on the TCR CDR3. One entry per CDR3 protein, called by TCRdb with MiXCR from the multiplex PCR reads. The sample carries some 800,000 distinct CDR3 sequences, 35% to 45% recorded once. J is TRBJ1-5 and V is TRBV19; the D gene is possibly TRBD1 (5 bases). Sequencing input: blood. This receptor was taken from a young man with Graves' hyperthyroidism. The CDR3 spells CASSGLGGGQPQHF. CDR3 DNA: TGTGCCAGTAGTGGCCTCGGGGGAGGCCAGCCCCAGCATTTT.